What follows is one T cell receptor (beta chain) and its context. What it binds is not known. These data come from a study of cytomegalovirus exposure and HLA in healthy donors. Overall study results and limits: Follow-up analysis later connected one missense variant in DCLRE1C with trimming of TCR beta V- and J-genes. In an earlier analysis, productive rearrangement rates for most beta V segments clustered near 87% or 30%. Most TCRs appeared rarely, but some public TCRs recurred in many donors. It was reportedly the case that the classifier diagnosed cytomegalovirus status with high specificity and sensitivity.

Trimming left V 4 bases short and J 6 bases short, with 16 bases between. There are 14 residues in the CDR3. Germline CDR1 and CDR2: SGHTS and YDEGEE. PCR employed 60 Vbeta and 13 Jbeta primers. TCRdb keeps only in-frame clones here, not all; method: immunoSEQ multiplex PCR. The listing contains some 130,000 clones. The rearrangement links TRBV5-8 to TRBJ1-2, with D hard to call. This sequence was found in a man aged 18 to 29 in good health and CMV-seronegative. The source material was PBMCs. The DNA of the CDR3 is TGTGCCAGCAGCGACCGAACCAGGCATCATGGCTACACCTTC. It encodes CASSDRTRHHGYTF.